This T cell receptor beta chain was sequenced in a study of ipilimumab plus nivolumab after autologous stem cell transplantation. Overall study context: Typical patient got 5 ipilimumab doses and about eight nivolumab doses (median). Both relapsed and primary refractory DLBCL were included.

The protocol was immunoSEQ multiplex PCR, while the TCRdb copy is restricted to in-frame clones and leaves out a portion. There are 15,000 to 20,000 clones in the sample; around 85% occur only once, and about 6.8% lies in the top ten. Ipilimumab, 1 mg/kg, started 14 to 28 days after autologous transplant. The receptor comes from a male donor with diffuse large B-cell lymphoma. The specimen was PBMCs, collected in a trial of ipilimumab plus nivolumab as post-transplant consolidation.

The CDR3 DNA reads TGTGCCAGCTCAGCGGGTAGAGCAGATACGCAGTATTTT. It translates to CASSAGRADTQYF. V and J are TRBV7-2 and TRBJ2-3, with TRBD2 as a possible D gene (6 bases). Trimming cost V 8 bases and J 4 bases, with 13 bases left between them. Germline V lookup: CDR1 SGHTA, CDR2 FQGNSA. The CDR3 is 13 residues long.